This entry features one TCR beta chain sequence. This clone's antigen is unknown. Base qualities are not at hand, and no much larger clone is one base apart. The entry originates in a study of T cell responses to AZD1222 COVID-19 vaccine (dated by TCRdb to 2020 to 2022). With respect to the entire study: Because spike-specific TCR depth and breadth did not differ between the two schedules, AZD1222 recipients who got a second dose at roughly 4 weeks were pooled with those who got a second dose at roughly 12 weeks. TCR sequencing covered 230 to 250 trial participants: 200 to 210 given two doses of AZD1222 and 26 given two doses of MenACWY control vaccine. Trial participants were enrolled by age into subgroups of 18-55, 56-69 and 70-plus years, and around 150, 28 and 57 TCR-sequenced participants, respectively, were included in these subgroups.

Reading the germline V gene gives CDR1 MDHEN and CDR2 SYDVKM. The CDR3, cysteine through phenylalanine, is 12 amino acids long. CDR3 DNA is the only sequence kept; it has 36 bases, read in frame from the first base. A distance of 7 bases separates the germline ends of V and J, which lose 2 bases and 8 bases respectively. The CDR3 regions of human TCRbeta chains were analyzed by immunosequencing. The original methods were these. TCRs in the repertoires were compared against a reference library of SARS-CoV-2-specific TCRs that had been generated with the MIRA antigen-specificity platform. Breadth was defined as the fraction of unique TCRs that were SARS-CoV-2-associated. Depth was defined as the fraction of total T cells that were SARS-CoV-2-associated. Each spike-specific TCR was assigned to its reactive spike region and to a CD4 or CD8 class using the MIRA data. Log10-transformed breadth and depth values were compared by one-way ANOVA with Sidak's multiple comparisons tests. The clones in this table, taken by TCRdb from immuneACCESS, are in-frame only. Not every clone is retained; where verified, under half of the shortfall comes from an unresolved V gene, and the cause of the rest is unknown. V and J calls and clone size are copied from that table; D and trimming were computed from the DNA. Across this sample there are tens of thousands of clones, with 70% to 80% seen only once. The top ten hold roughly 21% of the sample.

The time point label here, explained by the study, means: baseline before first vaccination. Samples from vaccinated people were obtained from the UK trials COV001 and COV002, which included a single-blind randomized controlled phase 2/3 trial of AZD1222 (ChAdOx1 nCoV-19) in healthy adults. Trial participant PBMC samples were collected at day 0 and day 28 after the second dose for TCRbeta chain sequencing. Overall study results and their limits: Only five or six AZD1222 recipients were SARS-CoV-2 seropositive at baseline, limiting conclusions about previously exposed vaccinees. After two AZD1222 doses, both the breadth and the depth of spike-specific TCRs were significantly higher than at day 0 and than in MenACWY recipients. Reportedly, almost half of the unique spike-specific TCRs recognized epitopes lying outside the regions that are mutated in the B.1.351 and B.1.1.7 variants. Participants were mostly white British, with more females than males. The authors suggested clonal diversity may have been underestimated. Because no day 14 peak-response samples were available, repertoires were characterized only after the peak T cell response. CD4 TCRs associated with the vaccine covered the entire spike protein, and the dominant responses were in regions 160-218 and 743-854. The 56-69-year group was small, and its depth increase did not reach significance, likely because of low power.

This receptor was obtained from an adult in good health. The starting material was peripheral blood, obtained on day 0 of AZD1222 vaccination. The chain is encoded by TRBV28 joined to TRBJ2-1, with no reliable assignment of the D segment. The CDR3 here reads CASSLPGYEQFF. The bases are TGTGCCAGCAGTTTACCAGGCTATGAGCAGTTCTTC.